At least ten counts were recorded for the clone carrying this T cell receptor (beta chain). Its target is not known. This sample is part of a study of T cell repertoires in cytomegalovirus infection. The CDR3 totals 20 residues. The germline V gene encodes CDR1 SGHTA and CDR2 FQGNSA. J gave up 1 base and V 3 bases, and 12 bases lay outside the gene matches. TCRdb called the reads again in MiXCR, with one record for every CDR3 protein. Seen here are around 900,000 distinct CDR3 sequences, around 30% observed once, and the top ten hold about an eighth. General study findings and limits: HLA-C-restricted CMV-specific TCR beta clonotypes were dominant in the ex vivo response.

Sequenced here: cultured CD8+ T cells from PBMCs, sampled from culture after CMV antigen stimulation. This TCR was recovered from a human donor in good health (CMV status not recorded). Some clones in this sample may be carry-over from other donors' samples. J is TRBJ2-5 and V is TRBV7-2, with 15 bases identical to TRBD2. The CDR3 DNA is TGTGCCAGCAGCTTCGTCTCCGGGACTAGCGGGGGGCCTGGCCAAGAGACCCAGTACTTC. This codes for CASSFVSGTSGGPGQETQYF. The full variable domain, in which reference TRBV7-2 and TRBJ2-5 provide the parts outside the CDR3, is GAGVSQSPSNKVTEKGKDVELRCDPISGHTALYWYRQSLGQGLEFLIYFQGNSAPDKSGLPSDRFSAERTGGSVSTLTIQRTQQEDSAVYLCASSFVSGTSGGPGQETQYFGPGTRLLVL.